This T cell receptor (beta chain) was observed in a study of long-term antiretroviral therapy in people with HIV. For the study at large: The earliest samples came about a decade before the 2015 immediate-ART recommendation.

Turning to this clone: Its target is not known.

Every HIV-positive participant received treatment in the United States. Samples were assayed with immunoSEQ v3.0 at survey level. Clones were read by immunoSEQ multiplex PCR, and TCRdb kept only the in-frame ones, dropping some. This table has some 47,000 clones, around 96% appearing once. CDR3 length: 15 amino acids. V shed 5 bases, J shed 5 bases, and the junction held 8 bases outside the gene matches. Germline values: CDR1 SGHTA, CDR2 FQGTGA. Findings of the study overall: HIV repertoires spanned tighter CDR3 length ranges than controls did. Absence of data on ART adherence, viral resistance or therapy changes was noted.

This chain connects TRBV7-3 to TRBJ2-1; 8 bases match TRBD2. This receptor was taken from a woman between 50 and 59 years old with HIV. The source material was unsorted PBMCs, sampled 3.7 years after starting antiretroviral therapy. CDR3 sequence (DNA): TGTGCCAGCAGCGCGGGCGGGGGGCTACACAATGAGCAGTTCTTC. This sequence encodes CASSAGGGLHNEQFF.